Listed below are T cell receptor beta chains from one sample, sequenced in a study of CD8+CD57+ T cells in acquired aplastic anemia. Each CDR3 protein gets one entry after TCRdb re-called the reads with MiXCR. The repertoire holds 100,000 to 150,000 distinct CDR3 sequences, with over 30% as singletons. Sequenced input: sorted CD4+, CD8+, or CD8+CD57+ T cells (not recorded which) from PBMCs. These receptors were collected from a human donor with aplastic anemia. The CDR3 runs from the conserved cysteine through the conserved F or W. Each record gives: V gene, D gene, J gene, clone size, CDR3 protein, CDR3 DNA. The D gene is left open where the match is weak. Size is stated for part of the rows, as once, few or many counts, or as a class when the clone is expanded.

v_gene: TRBV5-1
d_gene: NA
j_gene: TRBJ2-3
abundance: many
CDR3aa: CASSLVQGPQDTQYF
CDR3nt: TGCGCCAGCAGCTTGGTACAGGGACCACAAGATACGCAGTATTTT

v_gene: TRBV9
d_gene: NA
j_gene: TRBJ2-7
abundance: NA
CDR3aa: CASSVGDTYEQYF
CDR3nt: TGTGCCAGCAGCGTAGGGGACACCTACGAGCAGTACTTC

v_gene: TRBV7-8
d_gene: NA
j_gene: TRBJ2-1
abundance: many
CDR3aa: CASSPGQYNEQFF
CDR3nt: TGTGCCAGCAGCCCCGGACAGTACAATGAGCAGTTCTTC

v_gene: TRBV11-1
d_gene: NA
j_gene: TRBJ2-7
abundance: many
CDR3aa: CASSLAVKSGEQYF
CDR3nt: TGTGCCAGCAGCTTAGCGGTGAAGTCCGGCGAGCAGTACTTC

v_gene: TRBV2
d_gene: NA
j_gene: TRBJ2-5
abundance: once
CDR3aa: CASSWGGGEGETQYF
CDR3nt: TGTGCCAGCAGTTGGGGGGGCGGGGAGGGAGAGACCCAGTACTTC

v_gene: TRBV24-1
d_gene: NA
j_gene: TRBJ2-7
abundance: NA
CDR3aa: CATSDGYEQYF
CDR3nt: TGTGCCACCAGTGATGGCTACGAGCAGTACTTC

v_gene: TRBV6-5
d_gene: NA
j_gene: TRBJ1-6
abundance: many
CDR3aa: CASSYQISGSPLHF
CDR3nt: TGTGCCAGCAGTTATCAAATAAGTGGTTCACCCCTCCACTTT

v_gene: TRBV4-2
d_gene: NA
j_gene: TRBJ1-3
abundance: many
CDR3aa: CASSHFDVGIGNTIYF
CDR3nt: TGTGCCAGCAGCCACTTCGACGTGGGCATCGGAAACACCATATATTTT

v_gene: TRBV4-1
d_gene: NA
j_gene: TRBJ2-7
abundance: many
CDR3aa: CASSQDTSRDPGEQYF
CDR3nt: TGCGCCAGCAGCCAAGATACCAGCAGGGACCCAGGCGAGCAGTACTTC

v_gene: TRBV3-1
d_gene: NA
j_gene: TRBJ2-1
abundance: few
CDR3aa: CASSRDLQGRQFF
CDR3nt: TGTGCCAGCAGCCGGGATTTACAGGGAAGGCAGTTCTTC

v_gene: TRBV10-2
d_gene: TRBD1
j_gene: TRBJ1-6
abundance: NA
CDR3aa: CANSQGQGGSPLHF
CDR3nt: TGCGCCAACAGCCAGGGACAGGGGGGGTCACCCCTCCACTTT

v_gene: TRBV19
d_gene: NA
j_gene: TRBJ1-6
abundance: few
CDR3aa: CASSYLVGNNSPLHF
CDR3nt: TGTGCCAGCAGTTACTTGGTAGGAAATAATTCACCCCTCCACTTT

v_gene: TRBV9
d_gene: NA
j_gene: TRBJ2-3
abundance: NA
CDR3aa: CASSDFGPNTQYF
CDR3nt: TGTGCCAGCAGCGACTTTGGCCCAAATACGCAGTATTTT